Each of the 12 T cell receptor beta chains below was sequenced from the same sample in a study of PD-L1 blockade in urothelial cancer. Time point defined: peripheral blood 6 weeks after treatment start. TCRdb's copy holds only in-frame clones and misses some; the assay was immunoSEQ multiplex PCR. The profile shows 40,000 to 60,000 clones, about four fifths of them singletons. The starting material was PBMCs, obtained around atezolizumab (anti-PD-L1) treatment. These receptors were obtained from a man aged 65-85 years with urothelial cancer.

This chain uses TRBV27 with TRBJ1-1; D ambiguous. V lost 4 bases and J 1 base, leaving 7 bases between the germline ends. This CDR3 region has 13 residues. Germline V gives CDR1 MNHEY, CDR2 SMNVEV (reference sequence). The CDR3 sequence is CASSSRRNTEAFF. Here the CDR3 DNA reads TGTGCCAGCAGTTCCAGGCGGAACACTGAAGCTTTCTTT.

This chain links TRBV6-6 with TRBJ2-6; D gene ambiguous. The V gene's germline CDR1 is MNHNY and CDR2 SVGAGI (reference sequence). V dropped 6 bases and J dropped 1 base, with 7 bases sitting between them. The CDR3 runs to 14 residues. DNA for the CDR3: TGTGCCAGCAGCCTCCTTTCTGGGGCCAACGTCCTGACTTTC. It translates to CASSLLSGANVLTF.

The V gene is TRBV28, the J gene TRBJ1-2; D might be TRBD1 (5 bases). CDR1 is MDHEN, CDR2 SYDVKM, per germline. V lost 5 bases, J lost 5 bases, and 12 bases lay in between. The CDR3 sequence is 13 residues long. The CDR3 reads CASSNDRPYGYTF. The CDR3 DNA follows: TGTGCCAGCAGTAATGACAGACCTTATGGCTACACCTTC.

The chain has TRBV10-2 and TRBJ2-2; tentatively, D is TRBD2 (5 bases). CDR3 size: 15 residues. V shed 1 base and J shed 0 bases, with 6 bases lying between them. Germline CDR1 is WSHSY and CDR2 is SAAADI. CDR3 DNA: TGCGCCAGCAGTGAGTGGGAGACGAACACCGGGGAGCTGTTTTTT. Translation gives CASSEWETNTGELFF.

The rearrangement links TRBV7-2 to TRBJ1-4, with 11 positions matching TRBD1. The CDR3 covers 15 residues. CDR1 is SGHTA and CDR2 is FQGNSA in the germline V gene. After removal of 4 bases from V and 4 bases from J, the junction contained 2 bases not matched to a gene. CDR3 sequence (DNA): TGTGCCAGCAGCTGGGACAGGGGGATTAATGAAAAACTGTTTTTT. It is translated as CASSWDRGINEKLFF.

J is TRBJ2-1 and V is TRBV19; unclear D gene. Germline loops: CDR1 LNHDA, CDR2 SQIVND (reference sequence). Trimming cost V 4 bases and J 6 bases, with 4 bases left between them. The length of the CDR3 is 11 residues. The CDR3 spells CASSSGNEQFF. CDR3 sequence (DNA): TGTGCCAGTAGTAGCGGCAATGAGCAGTTCTTC.

Judged by abundance, this clone is medium-sized (0.01 to 0.1%). The chain uses TRBV7-9 and TRBJ2-7, with TRBD1 matching over 10 bases. Unmatched junction bases numbered 1, after V lost 4 bases and J lost 1 base. The CDR3 is 14 residues long. CDR1 is SEHNR and CDR2 is FQNEAQ in the germline V gene (reference sequence). Here the CDR3 DNA reads TGTGCCAGCAGCTGGGACAGGGGATCCTACGAGCAGTACTTC. Translated, it gives CASSWDRGSYEQYF.

The chain uses TRBV7-9 and TRBJ1-1; TRBD1 is a possible D gene (6 bases). Germline CDR1 reads SEHNR; CDR2 reads FQNEAQ (reference sequence). The germline V and J ends were trimmed by 6 bases and 3 bases, with 14 bases remaining between them. CDR3 length: 14 residues. The CDR3 DNA reads TGTGCCAGCAGTTGGACAGAGGGGTACACTGAAGCTTTCTTT. Translation gives CASSWTEGYTEAFF.

CDR3 protein: CASSFLGQGNTEAFF. For the CDR3, the DNA is TGTGCCAGCAGTTTCCTAGGACAGGGGAACACTGAAGCTTTCTTT. V is TRBV28 and J is TRBJ1-1, with 8 nucleotides matching TRBD1. Germline V gives CDR1 MDHEN, CDR2 SYDVKM. This CDR3 contains 15 residues. With V trimmed by 3 bases and J by 1 base, 4 bases remained unmatched.

This clone has just a few counts. The V and J genes are TRBV5-1 and TRBJ2-2; 9 nucleotides match TRBD2. V dropped 2 bases and J dropped 5; count of bases not matched to a gene: 7. Germline V lookup: CDR1 SGHRS, CDR2 YFSETQ. The CDR3 extends over 16 amino acids. CDR3 loop: CASSLKTSGQTGELFF. CDR3 sequence (DNA): TGCGCCAGCAGCTTAAAAACTAGCGGGCAGACCGGGGAGCTGTTTTTT.

V gene TRBV27 combines with J gene TRBJ2-1, with a weak D call TRBD2 (6 bases). Germline assignment: CDR1 MNHEY and CDR2 SMNVEV (reference sequence). The CDR3 covers 14 residues. Trimming stripped 5 bases from V and 4 bases from J, with 12 bases between. CDR3 nucleotide sequence: TGTGCCAGCAGTGCCGGGACTGCATACAATGAGCAGTTCTTC. It translates to CASSAGTAYNEQFF.

This clone has just one count. The chain couples TRBV11-2 to TRBJ1-2, with 9 bases aligning to TRBD1. CDR1 and CDR2 (germline): SGHAT, FQNNGV. The ends lost 4 bases at V and 3 bases at J; junction bases unmatched: 6. The CDR3 is 15 amino acids. This CDR3 reads CASSSLTGGYYGYTF. CDR3 DNA sequence: TGTGCCAGCAGCTCCCTGACAGGGGGATACTATGGCTACACCTTC.